The text below deals with one TCR beta chain. Antigen specificity is unknown. Data came from immunoSEQ multiplex PCR; TCRdb stores just in-frame clones and leaves some out. The sample consists of tens of thousands of clones, over 60% of them appearing once. Noted time point: week 47, end of study. Doses consisted of 300 ug of mutant IDH1 20-mer peptide each, paired with topical imiquimod. This specimen belongs to a study of a mutant IDH1 vaccine in newly diagnosed glioma. V trimming: 4 bases; J trimming: 7 bases; junction bases outside the gene matches: 8. Germline V CDR1 and CDR2: SEHNR, FQNEAQ (reference sequence). The CDR3 totals 14 residues.

Here the sequenced sample was PBMCs, taken from a glioma patient whose treatment included an IDH1 peptide vaccine. The gene calls are TRBV7-9 and TRBJ1-2, with 8 nucleotides matching TRBD1. The TCR sequence derives from a woman in her forties with glioma. Some clones in this sample may be carry-over from other donors' samples. As DNA, the CDR3 is TGTGCCAGCAGCTCCCTAGACAGGGGACTTGGCTACACCTTC. It is translated as CASSSLDRGLGYTF.